This paragraph covers one TCR beta chain sequence. What it binds is unknown. These data belong to a study of CD8+ T cells in alopecia areata. Across the whole study: The study gave treated patients oral tofacitinib at 5 to 10 mg twice daily. Study-level points and caveats: Scalp sample data also include resident alphabeta T cells from normal skin.

Germline assignment: CDR1 LGHNA and CDR2 YSLEER. The CDR3 extends over 15 amino acids. Deletions cut 0 bases from V and 4 bases from J, with 10 bases between. Extracted RNA was reverse transcribed, and the resulting cDNA served as sequencing template. Using immunoSEQ multiplex PCR, the repertoire was profiled, and TCRdb retains in-frame clones only, with some absent. The data hold roughly 40,000 clones, with under 70% observed a single time. Treatment specified: oral pan-JAK inhibitor, 5-10 mg twice daily. This chain uses TRBV4-3 with TRBJ1-5; a weak D match, TRBD1 (5 bases). This clonotype was sampled from a human donor with alopecia areata. Sequencing used CD8+ T cells sorted from blood, obtained at week 4, from a patient treated with tofacitinib. CDR3 sequence (DNA): TGCGCCAGCAGCCAAGATCGGACACAAAATCAGCCCCAGCATTTT. Protein sequence: CASSQDRTQNQPQHF.